The present entry profiles one T cell receptor (beta chain) with its context. The J segment lost 7 bases and the V segment lost 4 bases, leaving 10 bases of the junction unmatched. The CDR3 consists of 15 residues. Per the germline V gene, CDR1 is SGHRS and CDR2 is YFSETQ. These data belong to a study of OX40 agonist ivuxolimab in advanced cancers. Here immunoSEQ multiplex PCR was the method, and the copy in TCRdb shows in-frame clones only, minus some. Among roughly 80,000 clones listed, around four fifths were seen once. This sequence joins TRBV5-1 and TRBJ2-1, with 8 bases matching TRBD1. The sequencing here drew on CD4+ or CD8+ T cells sorted from blood, taken in a trial of the OX40 agonist ivuxolimab. This receptor was taken from an adult with an advanced solid tumor such as melanoma, head and neck, liver or kidney cancer. The DNA for the CDR3 is TGCGCCAGCAGCCCTCGACAGGGGATTTGGAATGAGCAGTTCTTC. Translation gives CASSPRQGIWNEQFF. The full variable domain, with the rest looked up from reference TRBV5-1 and TRBJ2-1, is KAGVTQTPRYLIKTRGQQVTLSCSPISGHRSVSWYQQTPGQGLQFLFEYFSETQRNKGNFPGRFSGRQFSNSRSEMNVSTLELGDSALYLCASSPRQGIWNEQFFGPGTRLTVL.